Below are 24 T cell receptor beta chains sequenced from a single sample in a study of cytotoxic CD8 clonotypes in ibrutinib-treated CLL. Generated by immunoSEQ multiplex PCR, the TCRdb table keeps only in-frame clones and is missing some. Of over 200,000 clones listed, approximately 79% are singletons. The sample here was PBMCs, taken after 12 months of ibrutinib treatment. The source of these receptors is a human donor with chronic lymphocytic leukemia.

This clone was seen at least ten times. This CDR3 is CASSSLALSYNEQFF. CDR3 nucleotide sequence: TGCGCCAGCAGCTCACTAGCGCTCTCCTACAATGAGCAGTTCTTC. The V gene is TRBV5-1, the J gene TRBJ2-1; 7 positions agree with TRBD2. J was trimmed by 0 bases and V by 3 bases; bases with no gene match: 3. This CDR3 contains 15 residues. The germline CDR1 and CDR2 sequences are SGHRS and YFSETQ.

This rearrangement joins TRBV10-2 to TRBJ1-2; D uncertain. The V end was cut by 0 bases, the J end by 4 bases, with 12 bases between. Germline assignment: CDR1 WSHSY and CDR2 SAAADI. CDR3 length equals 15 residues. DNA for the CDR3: TGCGCCAGCAGTGAGTCCGGGGTCTGGGGCTATGGCTACACCTTC. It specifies CASSESGVWGYGYTF.

CDR3 DNA sequence: TGTGCTAGTGGTTTGGTACGGCACAGCGCTAACTATGGCTACACCTTC. Translation: CASGLVRHSANYGYTF. J is TRBJ1-2 and V is TRBV12-5; D not resolved. V gave up 0 bases and J gave up 0 bases, with 11 bases separating them. The CDR3 loop spans 16 amino acids. Germline loops: CDR1 LGHNT, CDR2 FRNRAP.

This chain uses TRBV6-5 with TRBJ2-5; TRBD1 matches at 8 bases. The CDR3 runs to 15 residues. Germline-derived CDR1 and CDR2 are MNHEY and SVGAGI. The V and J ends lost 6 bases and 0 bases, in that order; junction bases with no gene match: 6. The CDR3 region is CASRGDRLYQETQYF. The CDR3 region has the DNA TGTGCCAGCAGGGGGGACAGGCTGTACCAAGAGACCCAGTACTTC.

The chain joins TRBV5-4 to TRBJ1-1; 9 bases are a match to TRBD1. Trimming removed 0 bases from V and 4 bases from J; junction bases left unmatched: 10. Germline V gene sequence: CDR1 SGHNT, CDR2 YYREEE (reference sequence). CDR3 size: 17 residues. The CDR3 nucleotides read TGTGCCAGCAGCTTGGACAGGGGGCCTGGGAGTGGCACTGAAGCTTTCTTT. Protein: CASSLDRGPGSGTEAFF.

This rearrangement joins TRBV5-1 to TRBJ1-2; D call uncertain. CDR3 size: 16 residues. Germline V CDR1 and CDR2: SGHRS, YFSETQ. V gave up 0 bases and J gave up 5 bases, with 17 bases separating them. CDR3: CASSLGSTLSGYGYTF. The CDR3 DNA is TGCGCCAGCAGCTTGGGAAGTACTCTCTCTGGATATGGCTACACCTTC. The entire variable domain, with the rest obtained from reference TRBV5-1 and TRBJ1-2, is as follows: KAGVTQTPRYLIKTRGQQVTLSCSPISGHRSVSWYQQTPGQGLQFLFEYFSETQRNKGNFPGRFSGRQFSNSRSEMNVSTLELGDSALYLCASSLGSTLSGYGYTFGSGTRLTVV.

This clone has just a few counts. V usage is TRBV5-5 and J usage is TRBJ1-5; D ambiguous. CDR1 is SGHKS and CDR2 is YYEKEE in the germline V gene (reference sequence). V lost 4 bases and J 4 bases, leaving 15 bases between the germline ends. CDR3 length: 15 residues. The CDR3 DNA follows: TGTGCCAGCAGCCCGAGTCCCGGTCGGAATCAGCCCCAGCATTTT. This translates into CASSPSPGRNQPQHF.

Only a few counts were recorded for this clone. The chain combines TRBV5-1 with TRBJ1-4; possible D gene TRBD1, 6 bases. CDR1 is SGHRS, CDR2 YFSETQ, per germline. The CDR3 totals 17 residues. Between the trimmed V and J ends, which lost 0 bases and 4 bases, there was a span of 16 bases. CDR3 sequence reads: CASSLGLTGASNEKLFF. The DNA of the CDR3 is TGCGCCAGCAGCTTGGGGCTCACGGGGGCCAGTAATGAAAAACTGTTTTTT.

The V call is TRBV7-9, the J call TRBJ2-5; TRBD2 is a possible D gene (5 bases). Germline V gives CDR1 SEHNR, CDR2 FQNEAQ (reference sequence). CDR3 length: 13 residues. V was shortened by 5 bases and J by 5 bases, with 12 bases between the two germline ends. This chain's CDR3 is CASSARDRETQYF. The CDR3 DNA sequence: TGTGCCAGCAGCGCCCGGGATCGGGAGACCCAGTACTTC.

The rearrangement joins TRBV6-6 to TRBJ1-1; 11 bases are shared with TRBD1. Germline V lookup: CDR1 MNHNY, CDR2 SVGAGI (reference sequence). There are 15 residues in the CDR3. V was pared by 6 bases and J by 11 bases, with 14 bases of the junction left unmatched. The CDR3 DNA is TGTGCCAGCAGACCTTCCGGGACAGGGGGACTTGTTGCTTTCTTT. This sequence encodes CASRPSGTGGLVAFF.

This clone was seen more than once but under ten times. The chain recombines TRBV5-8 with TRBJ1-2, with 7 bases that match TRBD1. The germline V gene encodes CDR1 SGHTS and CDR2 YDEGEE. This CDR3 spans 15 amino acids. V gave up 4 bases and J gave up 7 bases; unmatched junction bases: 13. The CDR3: CASSPIGQEVGGYTF. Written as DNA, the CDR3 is TGTGCCAGCAGCCCAATAGGACAGGAGGTGGGTGGCTACACCTTC. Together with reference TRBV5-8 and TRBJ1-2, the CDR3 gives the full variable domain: EAGVTQSPTHLIKTRGQQATLRCSPISGHTSVYWYQQALGLGLQFLLWYDEGEERNRGNFPPRFSGRQFPNYSSELNVNALELEDSALYLCASSPIGQEVGGYTFGSGTRLTVV.

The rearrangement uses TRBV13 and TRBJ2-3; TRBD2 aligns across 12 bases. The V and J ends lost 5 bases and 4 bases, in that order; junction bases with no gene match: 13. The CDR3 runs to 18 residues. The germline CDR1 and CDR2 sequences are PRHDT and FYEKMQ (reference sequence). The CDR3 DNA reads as TGTGCCAGCAGCATAAGACTAGCGGGGGCCCACCCTCCAGATACGCAGTATTTT. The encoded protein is CASSIRLAGAHPPDTQYF.

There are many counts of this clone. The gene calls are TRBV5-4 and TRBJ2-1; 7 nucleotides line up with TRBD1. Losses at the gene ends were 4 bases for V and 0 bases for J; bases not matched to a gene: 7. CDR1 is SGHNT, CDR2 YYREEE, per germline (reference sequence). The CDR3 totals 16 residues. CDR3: CASSPQGSASYNEQFF. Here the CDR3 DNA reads TGTGCCAGCAGCCCACAGGGGTCCGCCTCCTACAATGAGCAGTTCTTC.

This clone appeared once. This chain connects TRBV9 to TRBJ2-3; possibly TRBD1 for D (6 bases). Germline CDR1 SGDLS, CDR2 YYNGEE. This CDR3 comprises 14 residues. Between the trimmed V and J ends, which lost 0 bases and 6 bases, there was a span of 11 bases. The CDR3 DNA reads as TGTGCCAGCAGCGTAGGACAGGCCATGGATACGCAGTATTTT. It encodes CASSVGQAMDTQYF.

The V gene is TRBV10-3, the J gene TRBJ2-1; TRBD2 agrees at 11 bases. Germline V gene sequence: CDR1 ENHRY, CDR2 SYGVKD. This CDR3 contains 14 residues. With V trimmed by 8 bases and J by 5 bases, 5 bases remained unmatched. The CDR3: CAISSGRTHNEQFF. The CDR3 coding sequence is TGTGCCATCTCTAGCGGGAGGACCCACAATGAGCAGTTCTTC.

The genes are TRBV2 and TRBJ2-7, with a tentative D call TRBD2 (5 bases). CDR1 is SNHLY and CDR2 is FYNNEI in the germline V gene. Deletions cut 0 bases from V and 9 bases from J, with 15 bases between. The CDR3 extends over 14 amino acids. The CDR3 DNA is TGTGCCAGCAGTGAAGCTTTGAGGGCCGCTGTGCAGTACTTC. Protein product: CASSEALRAAVQYF.

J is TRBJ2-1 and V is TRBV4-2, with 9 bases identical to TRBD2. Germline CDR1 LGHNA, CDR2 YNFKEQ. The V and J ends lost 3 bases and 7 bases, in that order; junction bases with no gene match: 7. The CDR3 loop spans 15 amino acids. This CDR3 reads CASSQETSGLNEQFF. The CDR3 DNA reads TGTGCCAGCAGCCAGGAGACTAGCGGTCTAAATGAGCAGTTCTTC.

CDR3 DNA sequence: TGTGCCAGCAGCTTACCCCAGAAACTAAACTATGGCTACACCTTC. It codes for CASSLPQKLNYGYTF. The V call is TRBV7-6, the J call TRBJ1-2; no clear D. Trimming stripped 2 bases from V and 2 bases from J, with 12 bases between. Looked up from germline, CDR1 is SGHVS and CDR2 is FNYEAQ. The CDR3 has 15 amino acids.

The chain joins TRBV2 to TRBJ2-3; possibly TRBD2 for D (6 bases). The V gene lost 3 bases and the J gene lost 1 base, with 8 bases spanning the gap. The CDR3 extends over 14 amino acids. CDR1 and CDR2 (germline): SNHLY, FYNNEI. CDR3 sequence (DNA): TGTGCCAGCAGTGACCGGAGGGGCACAGATACGCAGTATTTT. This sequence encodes CASSDRRGTDTQYF.

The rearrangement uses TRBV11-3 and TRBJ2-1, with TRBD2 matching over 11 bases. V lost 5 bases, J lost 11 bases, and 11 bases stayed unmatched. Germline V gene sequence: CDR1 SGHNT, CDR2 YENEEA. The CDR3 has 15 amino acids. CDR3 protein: CASSTRGSGGAKQFF. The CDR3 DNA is TGTGCCAGCAGCACCCGGGGTAGCGGGGGGGCTAAGCAGTTCTTC.

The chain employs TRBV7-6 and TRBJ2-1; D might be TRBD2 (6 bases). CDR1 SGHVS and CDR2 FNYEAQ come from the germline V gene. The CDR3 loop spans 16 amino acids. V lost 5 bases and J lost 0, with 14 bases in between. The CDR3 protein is CASSPLIGSSYNEQFF. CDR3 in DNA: TGTGCCAGCAGCCCCCTAATCGGGAGCTCCTACAATGAGCAGTTCTTC.

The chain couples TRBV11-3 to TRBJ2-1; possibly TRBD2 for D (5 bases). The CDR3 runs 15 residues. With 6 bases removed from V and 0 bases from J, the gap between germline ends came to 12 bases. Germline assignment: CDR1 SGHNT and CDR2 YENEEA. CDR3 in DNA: TGTGCCAGCAGTGATACTAGGTTCTCCTACAATGAGCAGTTCTTC. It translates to CASSDTRFSYNEQFF.

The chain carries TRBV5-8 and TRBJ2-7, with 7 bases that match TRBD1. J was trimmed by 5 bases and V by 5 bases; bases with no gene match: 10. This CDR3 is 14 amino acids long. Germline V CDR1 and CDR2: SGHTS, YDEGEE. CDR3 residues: CASSPPAGGDEQYF. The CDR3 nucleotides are TGTGCCAGCAGTCCACCGGCAGGGGGTGACGAGCAGTACTTC.

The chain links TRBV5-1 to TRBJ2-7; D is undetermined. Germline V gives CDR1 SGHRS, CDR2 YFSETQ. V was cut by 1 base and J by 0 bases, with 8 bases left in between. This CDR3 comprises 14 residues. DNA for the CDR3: TGCGCCAGCAGCTTGTTGGTCAGCTCCTACGAGCAGTACTTC. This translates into CASSLLVSSYEQYF.